One sample yielded the 17 T cell receptor beta chains listed below, sequenced in a study of regulatory T cells in long-lasting Graves disease. Time point meaning: newly diagnosed GD, antithyroid drugs for less than 3 months. RNA extracted from PBMCs served as the sequencing template. The authors built TCR beta libraries using iRepertoire HTBI primers and Arm-PCR of CDR3 regions. From the multiplex PCR reads, TCRdb called clonotypes with MiXCR, one entry per CDR3 protein. Of about 400,000 distinct CDR3 sequences listed, around a sixth are singletons. The input for sequencing was peripheral blood mononuclear cells (PBMCs), taken at new diagnosis, from a patient treated with antithyroid drugs. The receptors were sampled from a female donor with Graves disease.

In its sample, this clonotype was seen many times. This chain links TRBV11-2 with TRBJ2-5, with TRBD1 matching over 9 bases. With V trimmed by 6 bases and J by 5 bases, 10 bases remained unmatched. CDR3 length: 15 residues. From germline, CDR1 is SGHAT and CDR2 FQNNGV. CDR3 sequence (DNA): TGTGCCAGCAGAAACTTACAGGGGGCGCTGGAGACCCAGTACTTC. Its protein is CASRNLQGALETQYF.

Ten or more counts support this clonotype. V usage is TRBV11-1 and J usage is TRBJ2-5, with D perhaps matching TRBD2 (6 bases). CDR1 and CDR2 from the germline V gene are SGHAT and FQDESV (reference sequence). V was shortened by 6 bases and J by 1 base, with 15 bases between the two germline ends. The CDR3 contains 15 residues. CDR3 in DNA: TGTGCCAGCAGGCTACTCGGGACTCCCCAAGAGACCCAGTACTTC. Its protein is CASRLLGTPQETQYF.

This clonotype was seen a handful of times. A much larger clone sits a single nucleotide away, making a read error possible. The chain employs TRBV27 and TRBJ2-1, with D perhaps matching TRBD1 or TRBD2 (5 bases each). V shed 6 bases and J shed 4 bases, with 13 bases lying between them. The CDR3 contains 14 residues. Per the germline V gene, CDR1 is MNHEY and CDR2 is SMNVEV (reference sequence). CDR3 amino acids: CASSEGTDYNEQFF. The DNA of the CDR3 is TGTGCCAGCAGCGAAGGGACGGATTACAATGAGCAGTTCTTC.

This clonotype was seen many times. The rearrangement joins TRBV3-1 to TRBJ2-1, with D perhaps TRBD2 (5 bases). Germline V lookup: CDR1 LGHDT, CDR2 YNNKEL (reference sequence). V gave up 5 bases and J gave up 2 bases, with 13 bases separating them. The CDR3 runs to 15 residues. DNA for the CDR3: TGTGCCAGCAGCGATACTAGAAGAGCCTACAATGAGCAGTTCTTC. The encoded protein is CASSDTRRAYNEQFF.

This clonotype was observed a handful of times. This may be a read error, as it is one base from a much larger clone. The gene calls are TRBV27 and TRBJ2-3; TRBD2 matches at 15 bases. J lost 2 bases, V lost 4 bases, and 10 bases had no gene match. The CDR3 totals 19 residues. CDR1 and CDR2 from the germline V gene are MNHEY and SMNVEV (reference sequence). CDR3 sequence: CASSSTGTSGGNVTDTQYF. In DNA form, the CDR3 reads TGTGCCAGCAGTTCAACGGGGACTAGCGGGGGGAACGTCACAGATACGCAGTATTTT.

In its sample, this clonotype was seen many times. The chain couples TRBV5-1 to TRBJ1-1; D call uncertain. The V end lost 2 bases, the J end lost 2 bases, and 7 bases lay between the germline ends. The CDR3 contains 13 residues. The germline V gene encodes CDR1 SGHRS and CDR2 YFSETQ. CDR3 region: CASSFRSNTEAFF. CDR3 nucleotide sequence: TGCGCCAGCAGCTTCAGGAGTAACACTGAAGCTTTCTTT. Full variable domain (missing parts from reference TRBV5-1 and TRBJ1-1): KAGVTQTPRYLIKTRGQQVTLSCSPISGHRSVSWYQQTPGQGLQFLFEYFSETQRNKGNFPGRFSGRQFSNSRSEMNVSTLELGDSALYLCASSFRSNTEAFFGQGTRLTVV.

This clonotype was counted at least ten times. The chain joins TRBV29-1 to TRBJ1-1; D possibly corresponds to TRBD1 (6 bases). Trimming took 5 bases from V and 3 from J, leaving 19 bases between them. The length of the CDR3 is 15 residues. Germline V gene sequence: CDR1 SQVTM, CDR2 ANQGSEA. CDR3 sequence reads: CSVRGGAGIHTEAFF. DNA of the CDR3: TGCAGCGTTCGAGGGGGGGCGGGGATTCACACTGAAGCTTTCTTT.

This clonotype was counted a few times. This chain's CDR3 is CASSLDRVQPQHF. The CDR3 nucleotides read TGTGCCAGCAGCTTGGACAGGGTTCAGCCCCAGCATTTT. The chain links TRBV7-6 to TRBJ1-5; 8 bases line up with TRBD1. This CDR3 has 13 amino acids. Per the germline V gene, CDR1 is SGHVS and CDR2 is FNYEAQ. Losses at the gene ends were 3 bases for V and 6 bases for J; bases not matched to a gene: 1.

This clonotype was observed many times. The rearrangement uses TRBV20-1 and TRBJ2-3; TRBD2 aligns across 7 bases. Germline V gene data show CDR1 as DFQATT and CDR2 as SNEGSKA (reference sequence). The J segment lost 0 bases and the V segment lost 3 bases, leaving 6 bases of the junction unmatched. The CDR3 is 15 amino acids. CDR3 nucleotides: TGCAGTGCTAGGACTGCGGGGGTGAGCACAGATACGCAGTATTTT. This codes for CSARTAGVSTDTQYF.

This clonotype was counted at least ten times. The chain has TRBV29-1 and TRBJ1-3; the match to TRBD1 covers 11 bases. The CDR3 extends over 17 amino acids. V lost 4 bases, J lost 2 bases, and 10 bases stayed unmatched. The germline gives CDR1 SQVTM, CDR2 ANQGSEA. In DNA, the CDR3 is TGCAGCGTTGCCGGGACAGGGGGAGCCTTTACTGGAAACACCATATATTTT. Translating it yields CSVAGTGGAFTGNTIYF.

As for this clonotype: This may be a read error: a much more frequent sequence differs by one nucleotide. J is TRBJ1-5 and V is TRBV24-1; 9 nucleotides agree with TRBD1. CDR1 KGHDR and CDR2 SFDVKD come from the germline V gene. Losses at the gene ends were 5 bases for V and 0 bases for J; bases not matched to a gene: 4. This CDR3 region has 16 residues. This CDR3 is CATSGGTGNSNQPQHF. CDR3 nucleotides: TGTGCCACCAGTGGAGGGACAGGGAATAGCAATCAGCCCCAGCATTTT.

This rearrangement joins TRBV7-2 to TRBJ2-3; TRBD2 aligns across 8 bases. The CDR3 is made up of 15 amino acids. V trimming: 4 bases; J trimming: 3 bases; junction bases outside the gene matches: 6. CDR1 is SGHTA and CDR2 is FQGNSA in the germline V gene. CDR3 sequence: CASSWYSGTTDTQYF. As DNA, the CDR3 is TGTGCCAGCAGCTGGTATAGCGGGACGACAGATACGCAGTATTTT.

This clonotype was detected many times. The chain carries TRBV7-9 and TRBJ1-3; D is unclear. Germline loops: CDR1 SEHNR, CDR2 FQNEAQ (reference sequence). This CDR3 is 16 amino acids long. Trimming removed 1 base at V and 2 bases at J, with 12 bases between. As DNA, the CDR3 is TGTGCCAGCAGCTTAGGTCTGGGGTTAACTGGAAACACCATATATTTT. This gives the protein CASSLGLGLTGNTIYF.

This clonotype occurred many times. This chain links TRBV2 with TRBJ2-3; 7 bases fit TRBD2. Trimming cost V 4 bases and J 2 bases; bases outside gene matches: 9. CDR1 is SNHLY and CDR2 is FYNNEI in the germline V gene. The CDR3 consists of 16 residues. Here the CDR3 DNA reads TGTGCCAGCAGTGTGGGGGGGAGACGATTCACAGATACGCAGTATTTT. It yields the protein CASSVGGRRFTDTQYF.

This clonotype was recorded a few times. This chain connects TRBV19 to TRBJ2-2; TRBD1 agrees at 7 bases. The CDR3 is 15 residues long. Losses at the gene ends were 5 bases for V and 4 bases for J; bases not matched to a gene: 7. Germline loops: CDR1 LNHDA, CDR2 SQIVND (reference sequence). The CDR3 loop is CASSPGQARTGELFF. The CDR3, as DNA: TGTGCCAGTAGTCCAGGACAGGCCCGCACCGGGGAGCTGTTTTTT.

The chain recombines TRBV7-9 with TRBJ2-7, with 12 nucleotides matching TRBD1. Germline assignment: CDR1 SEHNR and CDR2 FQNEAQ (reference sequence). CDR3 size: 17 residues. V was clipped by 5 bases and J by 10 bases; unmatched bases: 18. CDR3 in DNA: TGTGCCAGCAGCCCCTTAACCGGGGGACAGGGGGCGCTCAGACAGTACTTC. Residues: CASSPLTGGQGALRQYF.

DNA of the CDR3: TGTGCCATCAGTGCAGCGGGAGCAAGGGAGACCCAGTACTTC. It is translated as CAISAAGARETQYF. The gene calls are TRBV10-3 and TRBJ2-5; 8 positions agree with TRBD2. Per germline, CDR1 ENHRY and CDR2 SYGVKD. The CDR3 spans 14 residues. V trimming: 4 bases; J trimming: 5 bases; junction bases outside the gene matches: 6.